Here is one T cell receptor (beta chain) with its context. Its antigen is as yet unknown. This entry comes from a study of graft-versus-host responses after intestinal transplantation. Only in-frame clones appear in the TCRdb table, and some are missing; sequencing was by immunoSEQ multiplex PCR. There are under 150,000 clones in the sample; 85% to 95% occur only once, and roughly 0.17% lies in the top ten. This CDR3 has 16 amino acids. V was shortened by 4 bases and J by 1 base, with 19 bases between the two germline ends. Germline CDR1 is SQVTM and CDR2 is ANQGSEA. The study, taken as a whole, reports: Declines in HvG clones occurring early post-transplant were associated with peak circulating GvH clone levels.

The chain links TRBV29-1 to TRBJ2-5; D perhaps matches TRBD2 (6 bases). This clonotype was sampled from a human donor who received an intestinal transplant. This specimen consisted of unstimulated CD4+ T cells sorted from spleen or lymph node cells, obtained before intestinal transplant. DNA of the CDR3: TGCAGCGTTGGTGGGGGGACCCCGAATATCCAAGAGACCCAGTACTTC. Translation gives CSVGGGTPNIQETQYF.